This TCR beta chain was captured by sequencing in a study of blood T cell repertoires in COVID-19. Germline CDR1 reads MNHNS; CDR2 reads SASEGT. The germline V and J ends were trimmed by 1 base and 2 bases, with 8 bases remaining between them. The CDR3 spans 14 residues. Original processing methods: Nucleated cell number was recorded as an estimate derived from reference gene primer amplification. The assay was immunoSEQ multiplex PCR, and TCRdb's table has in-frame clones only and misses some. V and J calls and clone size are copied from that table; D and trimming were computed from the DNA. Of a few hundred thousand clones listed, over 75% are singletons. To note about this clone: The sample has other DNA sequences that encode this CDR3 too.

The sequence came from a woman in her forties or fifties who had recovered from COVID-19. The sequencing input was peripheral blood. V is TRBV6-1 and J is TRBJ1-1; D is uncertain. Here the CDR3 reads CASSEVGPNTEAFF. As DNA, the CDR3 is TGTGCCAGCAGTGAAGTCGGTCCTAACACTGAAGCTTTCTTT.